These T cell receptor beta chains were read from a single sample in a study of blood T cell repertoires in COVID-19. The assay was immunoSEQ multiplex PCR, and TCRdb's table has in-frame clones only and misses some. Seen here are roughly 240,000 clones, around four fifths observed once, and the top ten hold about 3.6%. Sequenced material: PBMCs or T cells enriched from blood (not recorded which). These TCRs come from a woman aged 40-49 years who had been exposed to COVID-19. Both conserved end residues are part of each CDR3. The D gene is left open where the match is weak. Where a row states a size, it is once, few, many or the class of an expanded clone; other rows omit it.

TRBJ1-2	-	TRBV7-2	-	CASSLPQPFYGYTF	TGTGCCAGCAGCTTACCACAACCTTTCTATGGCTACACCTTC
TRBJ1-1	-	TRBV7-9	TRBD1	CASSPEGGAGGTEAFF	TGTGCCAGCAGCCCAGAAGGGGGCGCAGGTGGCACTGAAGCTTTCTTT
TRBJ2-3	-	TRBV5-4	-	CASSLNLDTQYF	TGTGCCAGCAGCTTGAACTTGGATACGCAGTATTTT
TRBJ1-5	-	TRBV7-9	-	CASSLARTDGGSNQPQHF	TGTGCCAGCAGCTTAGCCCGGACAGACGGAGGTAGCAATCAGCCCCAGCATTTT
TRBJ1-4	once	TRBV7-8	TRBD1	CASSPGGTNEKLFF	TGTGCCAGCAGCCCAGGGGGAACTAATGAAAAACTGTTTTTT
TRBJ1-1	-	TRBV25-1	-	CASSVEGNTEAFF	TGTGCCAGCAGTGTTGAGGGAAACACTGAAGCTTTCTTT
TRBJ2-2	-	TRBV5-1	-	CASRADGRVNTGELFF	TGCGCCAGCAGGGCTGACGGGCGGGTGAACACCGGGGAGCTGTTTTTT
TRBJ1-3	-	TRBV15	-	CATSRAGSYSGNTIYF	TGTGCCACCAGCAGAGCCGGTTCTTACTCTGGAAACACCATATATTTT
TRBJ1-4	-	TRBV7-6	TRBD1	CASSTLTGTGGEKLFF	TGTGCCAGCAGCACGTTAACCGGGACAGGGGGCGAGAAACTGTTTTTT
TRBJ2-1	once	TRBV21-1	-	CASIPGGGGPPRFF	TGTGCCAGCATCCCGGGGGGCGGGGGGCCCCCTAGGTTCTTC
TRBJ2-5	-	TRBV5-4	TRBD2	CASSLTSGVQETQYF	TGTGCCAGCAGCTTGACCAGCGGGGTCCAAGAGACCCAGTACTTC
TRBJ2-5	once	TRBV5-1	-	CASSSFPETQYF	TGCGCCAGCAGCTCCTTCCCGGAGACCCAGTACTTC
TRBJ1-5	-	TRBV19	-	CASSVEYAVSMDQPQHF	TGTGCCAGTAGTGTGGAGTACGCCGTCTCTATGGATCAGCCCCAGCATTTT
TRBJ1-1	-	TRBV19	TRBD1	CASRTGAVLMNTEAFF	TGTGCCAGTCGGACAGGGGCCGTTCTTATGAACACTGAAGCTTTCTTT
TRBJ1-2	once	TRBV7-3	TRBD1	CASSWTGGSNYGYTF	TGTGCCAGCAGCTGGACAGGGGGCAGTAACTATGGCTACACCTTC
TRBJ1-2	-	TRBV29-1	-	CSVEVGTASNYGYTF	TGCAGCGTTGAAGTAGGAACAGCTTCTAACTATGGCTACACCTTC
TRBJ2-7	-	TRBV6-5	-	CASSYRGIADYEQYF	TGTGCCAGCAGTTATCGGGGAATCGCAGACTACGAGCAGTACTTC
TRBJ2-2	-	TRBV12-3/TRBV12-4	-	CASRQTRSGELFF	TGTGCCAGCAGACAGACTAGGTCCGGGGAGCTGTTTTTT
TRBJ2-7	-	TRBV4-2	-	CASSHVPGPLSTYEQYF	TGTGCCAGCAGCCACGTTCCAGGGCCACTAAGCACCTACGAGCAGTACTTC
TRBJ1-1	-	TRBV12-3/TRBV12-4	-	CASTGEATEAFF	TGTGCCAGCACCGGGGAGGCTACAGAAGCTTTCTTT
TRBJ2-7	-	TRBV5-1	TRBD1	CASQRQGAYEQYF	TGCGCCAGCCAGAGACAGGGGGCCTACGAGCAGTACTTC
TRBJ2-1	-	TRBV4-2	TRBD1	CASSPQVDRGHAEQFF	TGTGCCAGCAGCCCTCAAGTCGACAGGGGGCACGCTGAGCAGTTCTTC
TRBJ1-5	few	TRBV27	-	CASSPRVEALQQPQHF	TGTGCCAGCAGTCCACGGGTGGAGGCATTACAGCAGCCCCAGCATTTT
TRBJ1-1	-	TRBV7-3	-	CASSLEGWEGAEAFF	TGTGCCAGCAGCCTAGAGGGGTGGGAGGGGGCTGAAGCTTTCTTT
TRBJ1-4	-	TRBV4-1	TRBD1	CASSQDFGGQGRLSKLFF	TGCGCCAGCAGCCAAGATTTTGGGGGACAGGGACGACTCAGCAAACTGTTTTTT
TRBJ1-6	-	TRBV12-5	TRBD1	CASGFEGAVDSPLHF	TGTGCTAGTGGTTTCGAGGGGGCTGTGGATTCACCCCTCCACTTT
TRBJ2-7	-	TRBV12-3/TRBV12-4	TRBD2	CASSSNGRDEQYF	TGTGCCAGCAGTTCGAACGGGAGGGACGAGCAGTACTTC
TRBJ1-2	-	TRBV5-4	-	CASSLVGARVYGYTF	TGTGCCAGCAGCTTGGTGGGGGCACGGGTCTATGGCTACACCTTC